The 29 T cell receptor beta chains in this list originate from one sample, sequenced in a study of T cell repertoires in cytomegalovirus infection. A single record per CDR3 protein comes from TCRdb applying MiXCR to the reads. The table records 150,000 to 180,000 distinct CDR3 sequences, around a quarter of them present only once. Sequenced input: PBMCs. The receptors stem from a human donor in good health (CMV status not recorded). Some clones in this sample may be carry-over from other donors' samples.

This clonotype was seen ten or more times. V gene TRBV6-1 combines with J gene TRBJ2-1; 10 bases fit TRBD2. The CDR3 spans 18 residues. Unmatched junction bases numbered 10, after V lost 5 bases and J lost 0 bases. Germline lookup yields CDR1 MNHNS and CDR2 SASEGT. For the CDR3, the DNA is TGTGCCAGCAGTTTTCGGACTAGCGGACCCTCCTCCTACAATGAGCAGTTCTTC. This codes for CASSFRTSGPSSYNEQFF.

This clonotype was seen at least ten times. The chain has TRBV7-6 and TRBJ2-5; D ambiguous. Trimming left V 4 bases short and J 5 bases short, with 17 bases between. Germline loops: CDR1 SGHVS, CDR2 FNYEAQ. CDR3 length: 15 residues. CDR3 amino acids: CASSSQEGRGETQYF. DNA of the CDR3: TGTGCCAGCAGCTCTCAAGAAGGGCGCGGTGAGACCCAGTACTTC.

This rearrangement joins TRBV28 to TRBJ2-2; D gene uncertain. The V and J ends lost 6 bases and 5 bases respectively, with 7 bases between them. The germline gives CDR1 MDHEN, CDR2 SYDVKM. This CDR3 spans 12 amino acids. The CDR3 sequence is CASSTTTGELFF. In DNA form, the CDR3 reads TGTGCCAGCAGCACGACAACCGGGGAGCTGTTTTTT.

This clonotype turned up a few times. The rearrangement joins TRBV7-8 to TRBJ2-1, with a possible D match to TRBD1 (6 bases). CDR3 length: 13 amino acids. Germline V gene data show CDR1 as SGHVS and CDR2 as FQNEAQ. V was cut by 1 base and J by 9 bases, with 10 bases left in between. The chain's CDR3 is CASSLEGGREQFF. For the CDR3, the DNA is TGTGCCAGCAGCTTAGAAGGGGGACGTGAGCAGTTCTTC.

The chain links TRBV20-1 to TRBJ1-6; a weak D match, TRBD1 (6 bases). V was clipped by 1 base and J by 0 bases, with 10 bases between them. This CDR3 is 16 amino acids long. From germline, CDR1 is DFQATT and CDR2 SNEGSKA (reference sequence). The CDR3 DNA reads as TGCAGTGCTAGAGTTGGGGGCCTCTCCTATAATTCACCCCTCCACTTT. Protein product: CSARVGGLSYNSPLHF.

At least ten counts were recorded for this clonotype. The rearrangement links TRBV14 to TRBJ1-1; the D is unclear. Trimming removed 2 bases at V and 2 bases at J, with 9 bases between. Germline loops: CDR1 SGHDN, CDR2 FVKESK. The CDR3 is made up of 14 amino acids. The DNA of the CDR3 is TGTGCCAGCAGCCAAACCTCGCTAAACACTGAAGCTTTCTTT. Protein product: CASSQTSLNTEAFF.

The chain links TRBV19 to TRBJ1-2; D remains ambiguous. There are 13 residues in the CDR3. The germline gives CDR1 LNHDA, CDR2 SQIVND (reference sequence). Deletions cut 3 bases from V and 3 bases from J, with 8 bases between. As DNA, the CDR3 is TGTGCCAGTAGTATTCTAGGTGACTATGGCTACACCTTC. It codes for CASSILGDYGYTF.

The chain employs TRBV6-1 and TRBJ2-3, with 15 bases lining up with TRBD2. J gave up 6 bases and V 0 bases, and 4 bases lay outside the gene matches. The CDR3 extends over 17 amino acids. The germline V gene encodes CDR1 MNHNS and CDR2 SASEGT. The CDR3 coding sequence is TGTGCCAGCAGTGAAGCTTGGGGGACTAGCGGGGGGGATACGCAGTATTTT. Residues: CASSEAWGTSGGDTQYF.

This clonotype was counted only a few times. The chain has TRBV6-5 and TRBJ2-3; 8 nucleotides line up with TRBD1. The CDR3 runs 16 residues. Trimming at V came to 0 bases and at J to 2 bases, leaving 4 bases not matched to a gene. Germline-derived CDR1 and CDR2 are MNHEY and SVGAGI. CDR3 DNA sequence: TGTGCCAGCAGTTACTCCCCACAGGGGGACACAGATACGCAGTATTTT. The encoded protein is CASSYSPQGDTDTQYF.

This clonotype has just a few counts. The chain carries TRBV28 and TRBJ2-1; 8 bases fit TRBD2. Germline values: CDR1 MDHEN, CDR2 SYDVKM. The CDR3 totals 17 residues. With V trimmed by 0 bases and J by 0 bases, 4 bases remained unmatched. The CDR3 region has the DNA TGTGCCAGCAGTTTATGGGTAGCGGGGAGCTCCTACAATGAGCAGTTCTTC. Encoded protein: CASSLWVAGSSYNEQFF.

This clonotype was found many times. The genes are TRBV6-1 and TRBJ1-5, with D possibly TRBD1 on 5 matching bases. CDR1 and CDR2 (germline): MNHNS, SASEGT. Deletions cut 8 bases from V and 6 bases from J, with 17 bases between. The CDR3 runs to 14 residues. CDR3 DNA: TGTGCCAGCTCCGCCAGGGCAGGCTTTCAGCCCCAGCATTTT. This translates into CASSARAGFQPQHF.

As concerns this clonotype: The junction departs from germline at one end; a sequencing error may be responsible. The chain combines TRBV9 with TRBJ2-1; D might be TRBD2 (5 bases). Looked up from germline, CDR1 is SGDLS and CDR2 is YYNGEE. The CDR3 loop spans 15 amino acids. The CDR3 spells CTSNVATGSSGEQFF. CDR3 sequence (DNA): TGTACCAGCAACGTAGCGACTGGATCCTCGGGTGAGCAGTTCTTC. The variable domain in full, with the rest retrieved from reference TRBV9 and TRBJ2-1, is DSGVTQTPKHLITATGQRVTLRCSPRSGDLSVYWYQQSLDQGLQFLIQYYNGEERAKGNILERFSAQQFPDLHSELNLSSLELGDSALYFCTSNVATGSSGEQFFGPGTRLTVL.

This clonotype showed up many times. This rearrangement joins TRBV2 to TRBJ1-1; TRBD1 might be the D (5 bases). The germline CDR1 and CDR2 sequences are SNHLY and FYNNEI. Trimming stripped 3 bases from V and 5 bases from J, with 10 bases between. The CDR3 loop spans 13 amino acids. CDR3 region: CASSEPGRTEAFF. For the CDR3, the DNA is TGTGCCAGCAGTGAGCCAGGGAGAACTGAAGCTTTCTTT.

This clonotype was recorded many times. The chain couples TRBV10-3 to TRBJ1-5, with D possibly TRBD1 on 5 matching bases. CDR3 size: 14 residues. Germline values: CDR1 ENHRY, CDR2 SYGVKD. Trimming left V 3 bases short and J 0 bases short, with 6 bases between. CDR3 in amino acids: CAISDRDSNQPQHF. The DNA of the CDR3 is TGTGCCATCAGTGACAGGGATAGCAATCAGCCCCAGCATTTT.

This clonotype was picked up many times. J is TRBJ2-3 and V is TRBV7-2; tentatively, D is TRBD1 or TRBD2 (5 bases each). Germline CDR1 and CDR2: SGHTA and FQGNSA. Trimming took off 5 bases at V and 2 bases at J, with 14 bases between the two ends. The CDR3 sequence is 15 residues long. CDR3 DNA sequence: TGTGCCAGCAGCCGTATGGGGGAGCTCACAGATACGCAGTATTTT. This translates into CASSRMGELTDTQYF.

This clonotype was detected only once. The rearrangement links TRBV19 to TRBJ1-1; D gene uncertain. The germline V and J ends were trimmed by 3 bases and 1 base, with 15 bases remaining between them. The length of the CDR3 is 16 residues. Germline CDR1 reads LNHDA; CDR2 reads SQIVND (reference sequence). This chain's CDR3 is CASSIVAQEANTEAFF. The CDR3 DNA follows: TGTGCCAGTAGTATTGTGGCCCAGGAAGCGAACACTGAAGCTTTCTTT.

This clonotype was observed many times. The chain links TRBV7-3 to TRBJ2-3, with TRBD2 as a possible D gene (7 bases). V lost 5 bases to trimming and J lost 6 bases, with 12 bases between them. The CDR3 length is 13 residues. In germline, CDR1 is SGHTA, CDR2 FQGTGA. The CDR3 nucleotides are TGTGCCAGCAGCCCCCGGGGGGCGGATACGCAGTATTTT. This gives the protein CASSPRGADTQYF.

The chain employs TRBV28 and TRBJ2-7, with D possibly called TRBD1 or TRBD2 (5 bases each). V was trimmed by 5 bases and J by 2 bases, leaving 16 bases between them. The germline CDR1 and CDR2 sequences are MDHEN and SYDVKM. CDR3 length: 15 residues. The CDR3 spells CASSPGTVDAYEQYF. The CDR3 DNA reads as TGTGCCAGCAGTCCGGGGACGGTTGATGCCTACGAGCAGTACTTC.

This clonotype has more than one count but fewer than ten. The CDR3: CASSKRQDGEPQHF. CDR3 bases: TGTGCCAGCAGTAAAAGACAGGATGGTGAGCCCCAGCATTTT. The rearrangement links TRBV27 to TRBJ1-5, with a tentative D call TRBD1 (6 bases). V shed 5 bases and J shed 8 bases, with 16 bases lying between them. Per the germline V gene, CDR1 is MNHEY and CDR2 is SMNVEV (reference sequence). This CDR3 spans 14 amino acids.

With respect to this clonotype: A much more abundant neighbour one base away suggests this may be a read error. This chain joins TRBV19 and TRBJ1-4; D remains ambiguous. This CDR3 is built from 14 residues. CDR1 and CDR2 from the germline V gene are LNHDA and SQIVND (reference sequence). The CDR3 protein is CASSVRVGNEKPFF. The DNA of the CDR3 is TGTGCCAGTAGCGTCCGGGTCGGGAATGAAAAACCGTTTTTT.

This clonotype was observed a few times. The CDR3 nucleotides read TGTGCCAGCAGTTTGGCGGGACTAGCGGGCAGAGAGACCCAGTACTTC. Its protein product is CASSLAGLAGRETQYF. The gene calls are TRBV28 and TRBJ2-5, with 12 bases lining up with TRBD2. The V and J ends lost 3 bases and 4 bases, in that order; junction bases with no gene match: 6. Germline-derived CDR1 and CDR2 are MDHEN and SYDVKM. The length of the CDR3 is 16 residues.

The chain is built from TRBV19 and TRBJ2-7; D remains unclear. The CDR3 spans 12 residues. V lost 5 bases and J 2 bases, leaving 7 bases between the germline ends. CDR1 is LNHDA, CDR2 SQIVND, per germline (reference sequence). The CDR3 DNA reads as TGTGCCAGTAGTCTCAATACCTACGAGCAGTACTTC. As protein: CASSLNTYEQYF.

This clonotype was found a few times. This chain links TRBV3-1 with TRBJ2-7; D is possibly TRBD1 (6 bases). V dropped 1 base and J dropped 4 bases, with 8 bases sitting between them. Germline V gene lookup returns CDR1 LGHDT and CDR2 YNNKEL (reference sequence). The CDR3 covers 13 residues. The CDR3 region is CASSQATGYEQYF. CDR3 nucleotide sequence: TGTGCCAGCAGCCAAGCCACAGGGTACGAGCAGTACTTC.

This clonotype was recorded a few times. This rearrangement joins TRBV20-1 to TRBJ1-1; D is ambiguous. Trimming pared 3 bases from V and 0 bases from J, leaving 2 bases between. Germline loops: CDR1 DFQATT, CDR2 SNEGSKA (reference sequence). The CDR3 extends over 11 amino acids. CDR3 sequence reads: CSARVNTEAFF. DNA for the CDR3: TGCAGTGCTAGGGTGAACACTGAAGCTTTCTTT.

This clonotype was counted ten times or more. The V gene is TRBV7-2, the J gene TRBJ1-2; no firm D call. Per the germline V gene, CDR1 is SGHTA and CDR2 is FQGNSA. Trimming took 1 base from V and 4 from J, leaving 13 bases between them. CDR3 length equals 15 residues. CDR3 in amino acids: CASSLEWAYGYGYTF. Written as DNA, the CDR3 is TGTGCCAGCAGCTTAGAATGGGCATACGGCTATGGCTACACCTTC.

V and J are TRBV15 and TRBJ2-1, with D uncertain. CDR3 length: 14 residues. Germline V lookup: CDR1 LNHNV, CDR2 YYDKDF (reference sequence). Trimming stripped 6 bases from V and 0 bases from J, with 9 bases between. In DNA form, the CDR3 reads TGTGCCACCAGTGAGGCGAGCTCCTACAATGAGCAGTTCTTC. Translation: CATSEASSYNEQFF.

This clonotype has only a few counts. CDR3 loop: CASSPNRGNEQFF. For the CDR3, the DNA is TGTGCCAGCAGCCCCAACAGGGGCAATGAGCAGTTCTTC. V and J are TRBV7-2 and TRBJ2-1, with TRBD1 matching 7 bases. CDR1 and CDR2 (germline): SGHTA, FQGNSA. Unmatched junction bases numbered 4, after V lost 5 bases and J lost 6 bases. The CDR3 has 13 residues.

V gene TRBV27 combines with J gene TRBJ2-4; D might be TRBD1 (5 bases). Per the germline V gene, CDR1 is MNHEY and CDR2 is SMNVEV (reference sequence). The CDR3 covers 16 residues. V was clipped by 4 bases and J by 0 bases, with 13 bases between them. As DNA, the CDR3 is TGTGCCAGCAGTTCAAGACAGCAACTAGCCAAAAACATTCAGTACTTC. Its translation is CASSSRQQLAKNIQYF.

The CDR3 loop is CASSATTRFEETQYF. DNA of the CDR3: TGTGCCAGCAGTGCGACAACCCGGTTCGAAGAGACCCAGTACTTC. V gene TRBV6-1 combines with J gene TRBJ2-5; D is uncertain. Germline CDR1 reads MNHNS; CDR2 reads SASEGT. V was shortened by 4 bases and J by 3 bases, with 15 bases between the two germline ends. This CDR3 region has 15 residues.